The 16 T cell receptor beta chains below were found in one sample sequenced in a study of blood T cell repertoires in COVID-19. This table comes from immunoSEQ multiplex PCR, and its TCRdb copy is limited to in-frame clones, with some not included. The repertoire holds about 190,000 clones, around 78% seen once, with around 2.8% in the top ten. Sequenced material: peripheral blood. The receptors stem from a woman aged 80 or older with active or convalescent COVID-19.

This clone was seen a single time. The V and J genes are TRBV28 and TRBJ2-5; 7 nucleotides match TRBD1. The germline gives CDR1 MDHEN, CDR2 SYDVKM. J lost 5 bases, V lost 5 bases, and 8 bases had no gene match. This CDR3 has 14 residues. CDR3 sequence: CASSKRQGRETQYF. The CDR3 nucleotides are TGTGCCAGCAGTAAAAGACAGGGAAGGGAGACCCAGTACTTC. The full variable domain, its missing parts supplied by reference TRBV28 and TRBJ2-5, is DVKVTQSSRYLVKRTGEKVFLECVQDMDHENMFWYRQDPGLGLRLIYFSYDVKMKEKGDIPEGYSVSREKKERFSLILESASTNQTSMYLCASSKRQGRETQYFGPGTRLLVL.

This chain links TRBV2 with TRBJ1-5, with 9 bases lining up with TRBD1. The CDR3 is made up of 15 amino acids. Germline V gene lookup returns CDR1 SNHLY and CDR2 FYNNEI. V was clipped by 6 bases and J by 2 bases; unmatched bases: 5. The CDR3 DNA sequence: TGTGCCAGCAGAAGGGACAGGGCAGGCAATCAGCCCCAGCATTTT. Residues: CASRRDRAGNQPQHF.

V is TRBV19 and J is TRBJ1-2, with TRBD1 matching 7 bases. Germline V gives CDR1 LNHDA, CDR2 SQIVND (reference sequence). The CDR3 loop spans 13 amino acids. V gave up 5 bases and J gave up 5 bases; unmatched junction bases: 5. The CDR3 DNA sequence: TGTGCCAGTAGTGGGGGACAGCCTTATGGCTACACCTTC. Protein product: CASSGGQPYGYTF.

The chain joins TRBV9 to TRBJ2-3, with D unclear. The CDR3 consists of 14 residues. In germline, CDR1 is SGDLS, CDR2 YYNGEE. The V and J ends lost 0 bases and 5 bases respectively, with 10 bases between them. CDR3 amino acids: CASSVARGIDTQYF. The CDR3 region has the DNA TGTGCCAGCAGCGTAGCCCGAGGTATAGATACGCAGTATTTT.

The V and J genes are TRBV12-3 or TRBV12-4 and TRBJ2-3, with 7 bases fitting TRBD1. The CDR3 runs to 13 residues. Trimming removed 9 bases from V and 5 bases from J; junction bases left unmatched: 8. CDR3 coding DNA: TGTGCCAGTCGCCGACAGGGACGAGATACGCAGTATTTT. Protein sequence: CASRRQGRDTQYF.

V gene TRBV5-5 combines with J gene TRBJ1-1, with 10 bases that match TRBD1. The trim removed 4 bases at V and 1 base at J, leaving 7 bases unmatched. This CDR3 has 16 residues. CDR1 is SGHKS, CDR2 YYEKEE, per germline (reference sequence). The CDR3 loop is CASSRRRQGANTEAFF. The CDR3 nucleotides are TGTGCCAGCAGCCGCCGGAGACAGGGGGCGAACACTGAAGCTTTCTTT.

CDR3 in amino acids: CASSWGGLSYEQYF. The CDR3 nucleotides are TGTGCCAGCAGTTGGGGGGGTCTCTCCTACGAGCAGTACTTC. The chain employs TRBV28 and TRBJ2-7; TRBD2 agrees at 7 bases. This CDR3 comprises 14 residues. With 4 bases clipped from V and 0 bases from J, the junction kept 3 bases outside the gene matches. Germline CDR1 and CDR2: MDHEN and SYDVKM.

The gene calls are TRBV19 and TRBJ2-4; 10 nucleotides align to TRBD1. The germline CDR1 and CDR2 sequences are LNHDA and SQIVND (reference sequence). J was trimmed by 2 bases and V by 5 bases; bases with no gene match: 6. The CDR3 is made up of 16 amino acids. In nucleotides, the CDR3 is TGTGCCAGTAGTCCGTGGACAGGGGGAACCAAAAACATTCAGTACTTC. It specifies CASSPWTGGTKNIQYF.

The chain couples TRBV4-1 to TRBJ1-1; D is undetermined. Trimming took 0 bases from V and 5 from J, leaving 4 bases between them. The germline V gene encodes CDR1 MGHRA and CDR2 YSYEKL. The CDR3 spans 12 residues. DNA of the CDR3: TGCGCCAGCAGCCAAGATAGAACTGAAGCTTTCTTT. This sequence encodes CASSQDRTEAFF.

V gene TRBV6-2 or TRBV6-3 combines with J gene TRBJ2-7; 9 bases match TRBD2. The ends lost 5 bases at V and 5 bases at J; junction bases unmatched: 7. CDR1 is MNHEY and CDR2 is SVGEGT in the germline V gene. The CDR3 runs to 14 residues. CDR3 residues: CASSDAGGGHEQYF. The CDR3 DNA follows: TGTGCCAGCAGTGACGCGGGGGGGGGCCACGAGCAGTACTTC.

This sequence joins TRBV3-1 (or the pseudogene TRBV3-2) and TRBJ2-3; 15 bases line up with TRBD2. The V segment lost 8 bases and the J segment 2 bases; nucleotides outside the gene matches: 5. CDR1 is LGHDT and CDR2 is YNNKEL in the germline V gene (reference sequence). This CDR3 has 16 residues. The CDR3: CASGRTSGGATDTQYF. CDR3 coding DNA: TGTGCCAGCGGCCGGACTAGCGGGGGGGCCACAGATACGCAGTATTTT.

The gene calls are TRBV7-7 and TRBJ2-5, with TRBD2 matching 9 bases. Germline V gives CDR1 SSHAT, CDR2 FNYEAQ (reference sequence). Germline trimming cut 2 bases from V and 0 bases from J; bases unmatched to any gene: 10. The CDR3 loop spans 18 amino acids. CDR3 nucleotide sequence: TGTGCCAGCAGCTTACGGGGACCTAGCGGGGTTTACCAAGAGACCCAGTACTTC. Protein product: CASSLRGPSGVYQETQYF.

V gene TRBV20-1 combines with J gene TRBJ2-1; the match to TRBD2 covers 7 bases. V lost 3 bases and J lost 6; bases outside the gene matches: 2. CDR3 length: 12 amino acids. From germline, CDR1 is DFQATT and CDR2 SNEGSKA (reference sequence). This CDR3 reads CSASWGGNEQFF. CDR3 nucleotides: TGCAGTGCTAGTTGGGGGGGCAATGAGCAGTTCTTC.

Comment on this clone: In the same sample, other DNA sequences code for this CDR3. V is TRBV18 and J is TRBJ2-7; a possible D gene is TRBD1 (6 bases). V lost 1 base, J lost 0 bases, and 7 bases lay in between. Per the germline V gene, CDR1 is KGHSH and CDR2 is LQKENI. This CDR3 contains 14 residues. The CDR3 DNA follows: TGTGCCAGCTCACCACGGACAGACTCCTACGAGCAGTACTTC. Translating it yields CASSPRTDSYEQYF. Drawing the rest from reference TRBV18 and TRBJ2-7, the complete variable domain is NAGVMQNPRHLVRRRGQEARLRCSPMKGHSHVYWYRQLPEEGLKFMVYLQKENIIDESGMPKERFSAEFPKEGPSILRIQQVVRGDSAAYFCASSPRTDSYEQYFGPGTRLTVT.

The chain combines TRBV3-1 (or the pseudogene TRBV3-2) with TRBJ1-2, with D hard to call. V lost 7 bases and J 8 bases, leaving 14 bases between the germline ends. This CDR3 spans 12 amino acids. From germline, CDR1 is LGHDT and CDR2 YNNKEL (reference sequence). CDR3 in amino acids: CASTDPRIGYTF. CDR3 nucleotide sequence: TGTGCCAGCACCGACCCCAGGATCGGCTACACCTTC.

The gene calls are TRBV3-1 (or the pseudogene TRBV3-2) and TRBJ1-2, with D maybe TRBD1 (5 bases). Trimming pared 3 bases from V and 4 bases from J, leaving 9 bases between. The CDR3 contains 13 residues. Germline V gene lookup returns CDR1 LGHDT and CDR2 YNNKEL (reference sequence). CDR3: CASSQTGGYGYTF. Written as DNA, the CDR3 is TGTGCCAGCAGCCAGACGGGGGGCTATGGCTACACCTTC.